Below, 30 T cell receptor beta chains from the same sample are listed, as sequenced in a study of long-term antiretroviral therapy in people with HIV. An immunoSEQ assay, version v3.0, was performed at survey level. The method was immunoSEQ multiplex PCR; TCRdb's version includes in-frame clones alone and lacks a portion of them. The sample consists of fewer than 10,000 clones, around 83% of them appearing once. The specimen comprised unsorted PBMCs, sampled 0.3 years before starting antiretroviral therapy. These receptors were obtained from a man aged 25 to 40 with HIV.

This rearrangement joins TRBV29-1 to TRBJ2-1, with 9 bases identical to TRBD2. This CDR3 comprises 13 residues. V lost 5 bases and J lost 7; bases outside the gene matches: 6. Germline V gene data show CDR1 as SQVTM and CDR2 as ANQGSEA. The CDR3 DNA follows: TGCAGCGTTCTTAGCGGGAGTAGGAATGAGCAGTTCTTC. Amino acid sequence: CSVLSGSRNEQFF.

V is TRBV5-1 and J is TRBJ1-1, with D possibly TRBD1 on 5 matching bases. Germline values: CDR1 SGHRS, CDR2 YFSETQ. The germline V and J ends were trimmed by 0 bases and 0 bases, with 9 bases remaining between them. The CDR3 contains 15 residues. This chain's CDR3 is CASSLGGYMNTEAFF. In nucleotides, the CDR3 is TGCGCCAGCAGCTTGGGGGGCTACATGAACACTGAAGCTTTCTTT.

This clone was seen only once. The genes are TRBV30 and TRBJ2-5; 10 bases are shared with TRBD1. J gave up 3 bases and V 8 bases, and 3 bases lay outside the gene matches. This CDR3 is 12 amino acids long. Per the germline V gene, CDR1 is GTSNPN and CDR2 is SVGIG (reference sequence). The CDR3 reads CATDRGEETQYF. The CDR3 nucleotides are TGTGCCACGGACAGGGGGGAAGAGACCCAGTACTTC.

This clone has just one count. The chain combines TRBV19 with TRBJ1-5; 7 nucleotides align to TRBD1. V lost 6 bases and J lost 0; bases outside the gene matches: 5. The CDR3 contains 15 residues. Looked up from germline, CDR1 is LNHDA and CDR2 is SQIVND (reference sequence). The CDR3 is CASRQGSRSNQPQHF. The CDR3 coding sequence is TGTGCCAGTAGACAGGGGTCTCGTAGCAATCAGCCCCAGCATTTT.

V is TRBV6-1 and J is TRBJ2-2, with TRBD1 matching over 8 bases. Germline-derived CDR1 and CDR2 are MNHNS and SASEGT. Losses at the gene ends were 7 bases for V and 0 bases for J; bases not matched to a gene: 4. CDR3 length: 15 amino acids. In DNA, the CDR3 is TGTGCCAGCAAACCGGGACAGGCGAACACCGGGGAGCTGTTTTTT. This gives the protein CASKPGQANTGELFF.

The V and J genes are TRBV7-2 and TRBJ2-2; 10 positions agree with TRBD2. J lost 5 bases, V lost 5 bases, and 11 bases had no gene match. Germline V lookup: CDR1 SGHTA, CDR2 FQGNSA. The CDR3 runs 17 residues. The CDR3 reads CASSPGPLAGETGELFF. As DNA, the CDR3 is TGTGCCAGCAGCCCCGGACCCCTAGCGGGAGAGACCGGGGAGCTGTTTTTT.

This chain links TRBV30 with TRBJ2-7, with 10 bases matching TRBD2. V shed 2 bases and J 3 bases; nucleotides not matched to a gene: 10. The V gene's germline CDR1 is GTSNPN and CDR2 SVGIG (reference sequence). The CDR3 consists of 16 residues. CDR3 sequence (DNA): TGTGCCTGGAGTCCCACCGTAGCGGGGGGTATCTACGAGCAGTACTTC. Translated, it gives CAWSPTVAGGIYEQYF.

The V and J genes are TRBV7-6 and TRBJ2-1; 13 bases match TRBD2. The germline gives CDR1 SGHVS, CDR2 FNYEAQ. V shed 1 base, J shed 9 bases, and the junction held 6 bases outside the gene matches. The CDR3 runs to 16 residues. The CDR3 loop is CASSLEGTSGIGEQFF. CDR3 bases: TGTGCCAGCAGCTTAGAAGGGACTAGCGGGATTGGTGAGCAGTTCTTC. The full variable domain, with the rest looked up from reference TRBV7-6 and TRBJ2-1, is GAGVSQSPRYKVTKRGQDVALRCDPISGHVSLYWYRQALGQGPEFLTYFNYEAQQDKSGLPNDRFSAERPEGSISTLTIQRTEQRDSAMYRCASSLEGTSGIGEQFFGPGTRLTVL.

The V call is TRBV7-9, the J call TRBJ2-1; 13 nucleotides align to TRBD2. The length of the CDR3 is 18 residues. V was pared by 2 bases and J by 9 bases, with 13 bases of the junction left unmatched. Germline lookup yields CDR1 SEHNR and CDR2 FQNEAQ (reference sequence). CDR3 nucleotides: TGTGCCAGCAGCTTATCCCTAGAAACTAGCGGGAGGGCCGGTGAGCAGTTCTTC. It encodes CASSLSLETSGRAGEQFF. The whole variable domain, remainder taken from reference TRBV7-9 and TRBJ2-1, is DTGVSQNPRHKITKRGQNVTFRCDPISEHNRLYWYRQTLGQGPEFLTYFQNEAQLEKSRLLSDRFSAERPKGSFSTLEIQRTEQGDSAMYLCASSLSLETSGRAGEQFFGPGTRLTVL.

This rearrangement joins TRBV23-1 to TRBJ2-1, with TRBD1 matching 9 bases. TRBV23-1 is classed as an ORF, of uncertain function. The length of the CDR3 is 16 residues. Trimming removed 2 bases from V and 14 bases from J; junction bases left unmatched: 16. For the CDR3, the DNA is TGCGCCAGCAGTCAAAAACAGGGGGCGGGAGCAGATAGGGAGTTCTTC. Protein sequence: CASSQKQGAGADREFF.

This chain joins TRBV30 and TRBJ1-5, with a possible D match to TRBD1 (6 bases). Germline-derived CDR1 and CDR2 are GTSNPN and SVGIG (reference sequence). This CDR3 has 16 amino acids. The V end was cut by 4 bases, the J end by 0 bases, with 16 bases between. CDR3 amino acids: CAWMREGGNSNQPQHF. In DNA form, the CDR3 reads TGTGCCTGGATGAGGGAAGGGGGAAATAGCAATCAGCCCCAGCATTTT.

The gene calls are TRBV2 and TRBJ2-3, with 9 bases that match TRBD2. CDR1 and CDR2 from the germline V gene are SNHLY and FYNNEI. There are 15 residues in the CDR3. Unmatched junction bases numbered 5, after V lost 0 bases and J lost 7 bases. For the CDR3, the DNA is TGTGCCAGCAGTGAAGCAGGGCTAGCGGGAAATACGCAGTATTTT. Its translation: CASSEAGLAGNTQYF.

The J gene is TRBJ2-7, the V gene TRBV27, with 7 positions matching TRBD2. The CDR3 sequence is 13 residues long. The V gene end was trimmed by 4 bases and the J gene end by 2 bases; junction bases not matched to a gene: 2. CDR1 MNHEY and CDR2 SMNVEV come from the germline V gene (reference sequence). CDR3 nucleotides: TGTGCCAGCAGTTGGACTAGAACCTACGAGCAGTACTTC. It specifies CASSWTRTYEQYF.

CDR3 nucleotide sequence: TGTGCCAGCAGTGACTCAGGGCAGAATGATCAGCCCCAGCATTTT. Translating it yields CASSDSGQNDQPQHF. The J gene is TRBJ1-5, the V gene TRBV6-4; D is undetermined. Looked up from germline, CDR1 is MRHNA and CDR2 is SNTAGT. V dropped 0 bases and J dropped 5 bases, with 11 bases sitting between them. The CDR3 is 15 residues long.

The chain has TRBV29-1 and TRBJ2-1, with 10 bases that match TRBD1. This CDR3 has 15 residues. Trimming took 1 base from V and 5 from J; bases not matched to a gene: 5. CDR1 and CDR2 from the germline V gene are SQVTM and ANQGSEA. The CDR3 loop reads CSVEGEDRGNNEQFF. The CDR3 DNA follows: TGCAGCGTTGAAGGGGAGGACAGGGGGAACAATGAGCAGTTCTTC.

The chain is built from TRBV19 and TRBJ1-4; TRBD1 agrees at 7 bases. Losses at the gene ends were 7 bases for V and 8 bases for J; bases not matched to a gene: 13. CDR3 length equals 15 residues. Germline V CDR1 and CDR2: LNHDA, SQIVND (reference sequence). The CDR3 spells CASTAIDRAREKLFF. The CDR3 DNA is TGTGCCAGTACGGCCATAGACAGGGCCCGAGAAAAACTGTTTTTT.

This chain uses TRBV14 with TRBJ1-1; D perhaps matches TRBD1 (5 bases). This CDR3 is 13 amino acids long. Trimming cost V 2 bases and J 3 bases, with 7 bases left between them. Germline V gives CDR1 SGHDN, CDR2 FVKESK. The CDR3 reads CASSQLQDTEAFF. In DNA form, the CDR3 reads TGTGCCAGCAGCCAATTACAGGACACTGAAGCTTTCTTT.

V usage is TRBV5-6 and J usage is TRBJ2-5; D uncertain. Germline V gene lookup returns CDR1 SGHDT and CDR2 YYEEEE. CDR3 length equals 13 residues. Deletions cut 5 bases from V and 2 bases from J, with 10 bases between. The CDR3 DNA sequence: TGTGCCAGCAGTTCGGACCGACAAGAGACCCAGTACTTC. Translating it yields CASSSDRQETQYF.

The chain joins TRBV5-6 to TRBJ2-1; TRBD2 might be the D (6 bases). The germline V and J ends were trimmed by 0 bases and 0 bases, with 7 bases remaining between them. Per germline, CDR1 SGHDT and CDR2 YYEEEE. There are 15 residues in the CDR3. Here the CDR3 DNA reads TGTGCCAGCAGCTTGGCCGGGAGCTCCTACAATGAGCAGTTCTTC. Translated, it gives CASSLAGSSYNEQFF. The variable domain in full, with the rest retrieved from reference TRBV5-6 and TRBJ2-1, is DAGVTQSPTHLIKTRGQQVTLRCSPKSGHDTVSWYQQALGQGPQFIFQYYEEEERQRGNFPDRFSGHQFPNYSSELNVNALLLGDSALYLCASSLAGSSYNEQFFGPGTRLTVL.

This rearrangement joins TRBV5-1 to TRBJ2-5, with 9 bases fitting TRBD1. J lost 5 bases, V lost 2 bases, and 10 bases had no gene match. Germline CDR1 SGHRS, CDR2 YFSETQ. CDR3 length: 16 amino acids. CDR3 in amino acids: CASSLPTGGSGETQYF. The CDR3, as DNA: TGCGCCAGCAGCTTACCTACAGGGGGCTCTGGGGAGACCCAGTACTTC.

V usage is TRBV5-1 and J usage is TRBJ1-1, with 8 bases aligning to TRBD1. Losses at the gene ends were 2 bases for V and 7 bases for J; bases not matched to a gene: 4. The CDR3 loop spans 13 amino acids. The germline CDR1 and CDR2 sequences are SGHRS and YFSETQ. The CDR3 DNA reads TGCGCCAGCAGCTTAACAGGGGGACATGAAGCTTTCTTT. It specifies CASSLTGGHEAFF.

This CDR3 is CASSLGAGTEAFF. The CDR3 DNA reads TGTGCCAGCAGCTTAGGTGCGGGGACTGAAGCTTTCTTT. The gene calls are TRBV7-6 and TRBJ1-1; D ambiguous. V lost 1 base and J lost 5, with 8 bases in between. This CDR3 contains 13 residues. From germline, CDR1 is SGHVS and CDR2 FNYEAQ.

This clone was detected a few times. The chain carries TRBV9 and TRBJ1-2; D perhaps matches TRBD1 (6 bases). V was cut by 0 bases and J by 3 bases, with 12 bases left in between. This CDR3 has 15 amino acids. In germline, CDR1 is SGDLS, CDR2 YYNGEE. The CDR3 loop reads CASSVALQGHYGYTF. The DNA for the CDR3 is TGTGCCAGCAGCGTAGCGCTACAGGGACACTATGGCTACACCTTC.

This clone was detected only once. The chain is built from TRBV28 and TRBJ2-2; 8 nucleotides match TRBD2. Per germline, CDR1 MDHEN and CDR2 SYDVKM. Germline trimming cut 7 bases from V and 1 base from J; bases unmatched to any gene: 8. This CDR3 has 16 residues. The CDR3 region is CASKSLGLGNTGELFF. CDR3 DNA: TGTGCCAGCAAAAGCTTGGGACTAGGGAACACCGGGGAGCTGTTTTTT.

The genes are TRBV19 and TRBJ2-7; 7 bases agree with TRBD2. The CDR3 is 13 residues long. V gave up 3 bases and J gave up 7 bases; unmatched junction bases: 6. The germline gives CDR1 LNHDA, CDR2 SQIVND (reference sequence). DNA of the CDR3: TGTGCCAGTAGTATGGGGCGAGCGGGGGAGCAGTACTTC. Translating gives CASSMGRAGEQYF. Drawing the rest from reference TRBV19 and TRBJ2-7, the complete variable domain is DGGITQSPKYLFRKEGQNVTLSCEQNLNHDAMYWYRQDPGQGLRLIYYSQIVNDFQKGDIAEGYSVSREKKESFPLTVTSAQKNPTAFYLCASSMGRAGEQYFGPGTRLTVT.

The CDR3 DNA is TGCGCCAGCAGCCAAGGTCTGAGGGGGTTGAACACTGAAGCTTTCTTT. This codes for CASSQGLRGLNTEAFF. V gene TRBV4-3 combines with J gene TRBJ1-1; maybe TRBD1 (6 bases). The CDR3 loop spans 16 amino acids. Trimming shortened V by 1 base and J by 0 bases, and 12 bases separated the two germline ends. The germline V gene encodes CDR1 LGHNA and CDR2 YSLEER.

The chain is built from TRBV4-3 and TRBJ2-5, with TRBD2 matching over 10 bases. CDR1 and CDR2 (germline): LGHNA, YSLEER. V trimming: 4 bases; J trimming: 2 bases; junction bases outside the gene matches: 4. There are 15 residues in the CDR3. This CDR3 is CASSLGSGGQETQYF. The CDR3 DNA reads TGCGCCAGCAGCCTTGGTAGCGGGGGGCAAGAGACCCAGTACTTC.

The V gene is TRBV10-2, the J gene TRBJ2-1; TRBD2 agrees at 13 bases. Germline assignment: CDR1 WSHSY and CDR2 SAAADI. The CDR3 consists of 17 residues. The J segment lost 7 bases and the V segment lost 2 bases, leaving 8 bases of the junction unmatched. CDR3 DNA sequence: TGCGCCAGCAGTGAGACTTGGACTAGCGGGAGCGGTAATGAGCAGTTCTTC. Translated, it gives CASSETWTSGSGNEQFF.

The V and J genes are TRBV10-1 and TRBJ1-6; TRBD1 aligns across 10 bases. The CDR3 sequence is 15 residues long. The germline CDR1 and CDR2 sequences are WNHNN and SYGVQD (reference sequence). Germline trimming cut 5 bases from V and 5 bases from J; bases unmatched to any gene: 3. As DNA, the CDR3 is TGCGCCAGCAGTCCGGGACAGGGGAATAATTCACCCCTCCACTTT. Translating gives CASSPGQGNNSPLHF.

The J gene is TRBJ1-1, the V gene TRBV30, with D hard to call. This CDR3 is built from 12 residues. Germline V gene sequence: CDR1 GTSNPN, CDR2 SVGIG (reference sequence). With 0 bases removed from V and 5 bases from J, the gap between germline ends came to 7 bases. The CDR3 DNA sequence: TGTGCCTGGAGTGTATATGGGACTGAAGCTTTCTTT. Residues: CAWSVYGTEAFF.